These T cell receptor beta chains were read from a single sample in a study of vaccination and CD4 T cells after COVID-19. Their antigen targets remain unknown. From the PCR reads, TCRdb called clonotypes with MiXCR, one entry per CDR3 protein. The data show approximately 11,000 distinct CDR3 sequences, about three fifths seen once. The sample taken for sequencing was CD4+ T cells from blood, cultured in vitro. These TCRs come from a human donor who had recovered from COVID-19. Each CDR3 is given with its conserved first and last residue. Each record gives: CDR3 length, D gene, clone size, J gene, V gene, CDR3 DNA, CDR3 protein. The D gene is left open where the match is weak. Some rows have no size entry. The others give once, few or many, or a class for an expanded clone.

18	TRBD2	-	TRBJ2-1	TRBV6-5	TGTGCCAGCAGTTACGTGGCCCCGACTAGCGGGAGTCCGGGTGAGCAGTTCTTC	CASSYVAPTSGSPGEQFF
15	-	-	TRBJ2-2	TRBV12-3/TRBV12-4	TGTGCCAGCAGTTCGTCTATAGCGGAACTCGGGGAGCTGTTTTTT	CASSSSIAELGELFF
14	TRBD1	-	TRBJ1-6	TRBV12-3/TRBV12-4	TGTGCCAGCAGACGGACAGGGGATAATTCACCCCTCCACTTT	CASRRTGDNSPLHF
13	TRBD2	once	TRBJ2-7	TRBV6-1	TGTGCCACCAAGACTAGCGGGGAATACGAGCAGTACTTC	CATKTSGEYEQYF
15	TRBD2	-	TRBJ2-5	TRBV20-1	TGCAGTGCTAGAGTTCAAGCGGGGACCCAAGAGACCCAGTACTTC	CSARVQAGTQETQYF
14	-	-	TRBJ2-3	TRBV2	TGTGCCAGCAGTCCAAGGAGCGACACAGATACGCAGTATTTT	CASSPRSDTDTQYF
13	-	-	TRBJ2-2	TRBV20-1	TGCAGTGCTAGAGATGTGAGGGTCGGGGAGCTGTTTTTT	CSARDVRVGELFF
15	TRBD1	-	TRBJ2-7	TRBV7-8	TGTGCCAGCAGCCGAGGACAGGGGGGAGTCTACGAGCAGTACTTC	CASSRGQGGVYEQYF
18	TRBD1	-	TRBJ2-6	TRBV2	TGTGCCAGCAGTGAGGAGAACAGGGGGCGCTATGGGGCCAACGTCCTGACTTTC	CASSEENRGRYGANVLTF
13	-	-	TRBJ2-7	TRBV18	TGTGCCAGCTCACCAGATGTTGCCCACGAGCAGTACTTC	CASSPDVAHEQYF
17	TRBD2	-	TRBJ2-3	TRBV4-1	TGCGCCAGCAGCCTGATGGGATTGCTAGCGGGATCAGATACGCAGTATTTT	CASSLMGLLAGSDTQYF
16	-	-	TRBJ2-7	TRBV6-5	TGTGCCAGCAGTTACTCGGTTAGAGGGTCACCCGACGAGCAGTACTTC	CASSYSVRGSPDEQYF
13	-	-	TRBJ1-4	TRBV7-2	TGTGCCAGCAGCTTAGCCCGAAATGAAAAACTGTTTTTT	CASSLARNEKLFF
15	TRBD2	large	TRBJ2-1	TRBV6-5	TGTGCCAGCAGTTACCCGGGAGGGCCAAACAATGAGCAGTTCTTC	CASSYPGGPNNEQFF